This is a list of T cell receptor beta chains from one sample in a study of blood T cell repertoires in COVID-19. Here immunoSEQ multiplex PCR was the method, and the copy in TCRdb shows in-frame clones only, minus some. The table shows roughly 340,000 clones, with about 89% occurring only once. Sequencing input: PBMCs or T cells enriched from blood (not recorded which). These receptors all come from a man aged 40-50 years in a cohort exposed to, infected with or recovered from COVID-19 (not recorded which). The CDR3 runs from the conserved cysteine through the conserved F or W. Fields, in order: clone size, J gene, V gene, D gene, CDR3 DNA, CDR3 protein. The D gene is left open where the match is weak. The size field is filled for only some rows; it gives once, few, many or a size class.

-	TRBJ2-2	TRBV18	-	TGTGCCAGCTCACTTACGGGTACCGGGGAGCTGTTTTTT	CASSLTGTGELFF
-	TRBJ2-7	TRBV18	TRBD1	TGTGCCAGCTCACCTCGGGACAGGGGGTGGGAGCAGTACTTC	CASSPRDRGWEQYF
once	TRBJ2-1	TRBV11-2	-	TGTGCCAGCAGTCTAACCTATTATGAGCAGTTCTTC	CASSLTYYEQFF
-	TRBJ2-7	TRBV7-2	TRBD2	TGTGCCAGCAGCTCCTCTAGCGGGAGGAAATACGAGCAGTACTTC	CASSSSSGRKYEQYF
-	TRBJ2-7	TRBV6-5	TRBD1	TGTGCCAGCAGTTACTCCGGGACAGCCCCCTACGAGCAGTACTTC	CASSYSGTAPYEQYF
-	TRBJ2-3	TRBV7-3	TRBD2	TGTGCCAGCAGCTTATTCCTAGCGGGACTGAATACGCAGTATTTT	CASSLFLAGLNTQYF
-	TRBJ2-7	TRBV6-5	-	TGTGCCAGCGGGACCGGGACACGAAACGAGCAGTACTTC	CASGTGTRNEQYF
-	TRBJ2-2	TRBV9	-	TGTGCCAGCAGCGTAGGGTCGATTGAGAGGATCACCGGGGAGCTGTTTTTT	CASSVGSIERITGELFF
-	TRBJ2-5	TRBV15	TRBD1	TGTGCCACCAGCCTTTGGACAGGGAAGGGAGAGACCCAGTACTTC	CATSLWTGKGETQYF
-	TRBJ2-1	TRBV19	-	TGTGCCAGTAGACCCGACCAGCGGGTCGTAGACAATGAGCAGTTCTTC	CASRPDQRVVDNEQFF
-	TRBJ2-1	TRBV4-1	TRBD2	TGCGCCAGCAGCCAAAACGAAGCGGGGTCCTACAATGAGCAGTTCTTC	CASSQNEAGSYNEQFF
-	TRBJ2-7	TRBV30	-	TGTGCCTGGAGTTCAAGCGCCTACGAGCAGTACTTC	CAWSSSAYEQYF
-	TRBJ2-1	TRBV27	TRBD2	TGTGCCAGCAGTTCAGCGGGAGGATATAACAATGAGCAGTTCTTC	CASSSAGGYNNEQFF
-	TRBJ2-2	TRBV29-1	-	TGCAGCGTTTGGGGGGGCGGCACCGGGGAGCTGTTTTTT	CSVWGGGTGELFF
-	TRBJ1-4	TRBV6-5	TRBD1	TGTGCCAGCAGGCCATACAGGACAGGGGTAGAAAAACTGTTTTTT	CASRPYRTGVEKLFF
-	TRBJ1-5	TRBV2	-	TGTGCCAGCAGTGTAACCCGTACCGAGTATCAGCCCCAGCATTTT	CASSVTRTEYQPQHF
once	TRBJ2-2	TRBV19	-	TGTGCCAGCTCCCCCGGACAGCACACCGGGGAGCTGTTTTTT	CASSPGQHTGELFF
-	TRBJ2-7	TRBV6-6	-	TGTGCCAGCAGTCCCACAGGGTCCTACGAGCAGTACTTC	CASSPTGSYEQYF
-	TRBJ2-5	TRBV19	TRBD1	TGTGCCAGTAGTATCCTGGCAGGGGGCGCGGAGACCCAGTACTTC	CASSILAGGAETQYF
-	TRBJ2-7	TRBV9	-	TGTGCCAGCAGCGTAGACGTAGCGTCCGAGCAGTACTTC	CASSVDVASEQYF